This T cell receptor (beta chain) was sequenced in a study of CD8 T cells in Susac syndrome (dated by TCRdb to about 2019). A note on the overall study: The study used repertoire sequencing to test whether antigen drove CD8+ T cell activation and differentiation in Susac syndrome. The clonality of the CD8+ T cell repertoire was compared across approximately 11 healthy donors, some 14 Susac syndrome patients and around 16 multiple sclerosis patients. Here is what the overall study found, with its caveats: The TCR sequencing and HLA analysis was acknowledged to have included a relatively small number of individuals.

This clonotype was observed a handful of times. No antigen is known for it. The sample holds no much larger clone one base away, and base qualities are not on file. Its CDR3 holds 11 amino acids, cysteine through phenylalanine. Only CDR3 DNA remains: 33 bases, in frame from the first base. V sheds 4 bases and J sheds 5 bases, leaving 5 bases between their ends. RNA was extracted using the RNeasy kit, and about 0.45 to 1 microgram was reverse transcribed with random hexamers. TCR beta CDR3 regions were amplified with the immunoSEQ multiplex PCR assay covering 54 Vbeta and 13 Jbeta segments. To correct PCR amplification bias, a synthetic template baseline was used for both primer optimization and computational correction. The paper's processing steps were these. Reads were annotated to V, D and J genes per IMGT and analyzed with immunoSEQ Analyzer, keeping only productive sequences. To calculate clonality, Shannon entropy was normalized by log2 of the number of productive unique sequences and then subtracted from one. For each patient and control, public and private clones were evaluated within the 100 most prevalent clones. Clones were defined as Susac-specific if absent from the healthy and MS cohorts, from some 1,000 published viral clones and from other ImmuneACCESS disease sequences. TCRdb itself trimmed the public reads at Q25 with fastp, ran MiXCR and retained productive beta chains. All rows with the same CDR3 protein become a single entry with the most common DNA and genes. The V and J calls, along with clone size, are taken from TCRdb and not from the paper's own processing. The table for this sample lists about 69,000 distinct CDR3 sequences; around nine tenths of them were counted only once. Jointly, the top ten make up just over 0.5% of the sample.

High-throughput TCR beta sequencing profiled peripheral blood CD8+ and CD4+ T cells from healthy donors, Susac syndrome patients and multiple sclerosis patients. Treatment-naive patients with stable or active relapsing-remitting disease fulfilling revised McDonald criteria were used as multiple sclerosis controls. Bulk CD8+ and CD4+ T cells were purified by magnetic negative isolation, whereas CD8+ TEMRA cells were enriched by FACS. Blood was drawn into EDTA tubes, processed within 24 hours, and PBMCs were isolated by density gradient centrifugation. PBMCs intended for TCR sequencing were frozen in liquid nitrogen and were later thawed in a 37 degrees C water bath. The sorted or isolated CD4+, CD8+ and CD8+ TEMRA cells reached a purity of at least 90%.

The sequenced sample consisted of CD8+ T cells from PBMCs. The sequence was collected from a human donor with multiple sclerosis. This sequence uses TRBV12-3 or TRBV12-4 and TRBJ2-5; confidence is insufficient to name the D gene. The CDR3 region reads CASSYGETQYF. DNA sequence: TGTGCCAGCAGTTACGGTGAGACCCAGTACTTC.